This T cell receptor beta chain stems from a study of OX40 agonist ivuxolimab in advanced cancers. Blood draws occurred at baseline, cycle 4 day 1, and cycle 7 day 1. The germline V gene has CDR1 MNHEY and CDR2 SVGAGI. V gave up 6 bases and J gave up 8 bases; unmatched junction bases: 8. The CDR3 runs 14 residues. Produced via immunoSEQ multiplex PCR; TCRdb's table is partial and in-frame only. Here the sample spans about 32,000 clones, roughly 84% being singletons. Material: CD4+ or CD8+ T cells sorted from blood, obtained in a trial of the OX40 agonist ivuxolimab. This sequence originates from an adult with an advanced solid tumor such as melanoma, head and neck, liver or kidney cancer. V is TRBV6-5 and J is TRBJ1-2; 11 positions match TRBD1. CDR3 in DNA: TGTGCCAGCAGAATCGGACAGGGGGCGGAAGGCTACACCTTC. As protein: CASRIGQGAEGYTF.